This T cell receptor beta chain emerged from a study of cytomegalovirus exposure and HLA in healthy donors (dated by TCRdb to about 2017). In terms of the full investigation: A later analysis indicated that the 100 to 150 validation repertoires were generated on the platform also employed for the 600 to 750 repertoires of the first cohort. Besides the first cohort of roughly 660 subjects, a separate validation cohort made up of roughly 130 different subjects was used. The study was designed to test whether signatures of past pathogen exposure could be identified by cataloging public T cell receptors. To predict cytomegalovirus infection status, the study combined high-throughput TCR immunosequencing, statistical association of individual TCRs with disease status, and machine learning. Broader findings and caveats from the paper: The study listed 150 to 200 TCR beta chains as associated with cytomegalovirus. Most TCR sequences were observed very rarely across donors, whereas some public TCRs were present in many individuals. A later analysis lacked HLA typing for the validation cohort, so it scored co-occurrence in that cohort across all 120 or so repertoires. According to the authors, the approach could potentially be generalized to other disease states and immunological phenotypes. The classifier was reported to diagnose cytomegalovirus status with high specificity and sensitivity in both the original and validation cohorts. Three of the identified cytomegalovirus-associated TCR beta chains were confirmed in vitro to be specific for cytomegalovirus antigens. Subsequent analysis determined that TCRs grouped into clusters in the first cohort also showed a tendency toward co-occurrence across the 130 or so validation repertoires, and 85% to 95% of cluster scores exceeded 0.

Library generation was performed with the immunoSEQ multiplex PCR assay. Per the original workflow: A statistical classification framework was built to diagnose cytomegalovirus status from the catalog of TCR beta chain sequences. TCRdb's version of the immuneACCESS table is confined to in-frame rearrangements and falls short of the full clone set. An unresolved V gene accounts for under half of the shortfall where checked; the remainder is of unknown origin. V, J and clone size reflect that table, while D and trimming were determined from the DNA. The table for this sample lists around 250,000 clones; roughly 89% of them were counted only once. Jointly, the top ten make up under 0.4% of the sample. Comment on this clone: This receptor's antigen is unknown. Base qualities are not at hand, and no much larger clone is one base apart.

The donors were included in the validation cohort of roughly 120 subjects, a group kept apart from the roughly 700-subject first cohort. Counted from cysteine to phenylalanine, this CDR3 has 15 amino acids. The retained sequence is limited to the CDR3, 45 bases, with the frame set at the first base. Compared with germline, V lacks 5 bases and J lacks 3 bases; bases without a gene match: 6. Looking up the germline V gene yields CDR1 LGHNA and CDR2 YNFKEQ. The chain was built from TRBV4-2 and TRBJ2-3; the junction holds 9 bases that match TRBD2. This sequence was found in a woman aged 18 to 35 in good health and CMV-seronegative. Sequenced material: PBMCs. The CDR3 here reads CASSLTAGGTDTQYF. The DNA sequence reads TGTGCCAGCAGCTTAACAGCGGGGGGTACAGATACGCAGTATTTT.